Each of the 8 T cell receptor beta chains below was sequenced from the same sample in a study of shared clonotypes between healthy human individuals. Sequencing was performed with immunoSEQ multiplex PCR; in TCRdb, only in-frame clones are kept and a portion is missing. Of a few million clones in the sample, approximately 96% were seen once. Material for sequencing was naive CD4+ T cells sorted from blood. The subset was: CD45RA+ positively selected. These receptors came from a man between 18 and 35 years old in good health.

The J gene is TRBJ2-7, the V gene TRBV2, with D tentatively TRBD2 (5 bases). Germline CDR1 and CDR2: SNHLY and FYNNEI. This CDR3 has 16 residues. V was trimmed by 6 bases and J by 0 bases, leaving 18 bases between them. The CDR3 loop is CASRAPAGGSSYEQYF. The CDR3 DNA sequence: TGTGCCAGCAGGGCCCCGGCGGGCGGCAGCTCCTACGAGCAGTACTTC. Together with reference TRBV2 and TRBJ2-7, the CDR3 gives the full variable domain: EPEVTQTPSHQVTQMGQEVILRCVPISNHLYFYWYRQILGQKVEFLVSFYNNEISEKSEIFDDQFSVERPDGSNFTLKIRSTKLEDSAMYFCASRAPAGGSSYEQYFGPGTRLTVT.

The chain carries TRBV13 and TRBJ2-7; 7 positions match TRBD1. CDR3 length equals 16 residues. J gave up 3 bases and V 6 bases, and 14 bases lay outside the gene matches. CDR1 and CDR2 (germline): PRHDT, FYEKMQ (reference sequence). CDR3 nucleotides: TGTGCCAGCAGTAGGCCCCCAGGGGGTAGTGGCTACGAGCAGTACTTC. Translating it yields CASSRPPGGSGYEQYF.

For the CDR3, the DNA is TGTGCCAGCAGGACTCTAGCGCTGAGCTCCTACGAGCAGTACTTC. Translated: CASRTLALSSYEQYF. The rearrangement uses TRBV6-1 and TRBJ2-7; tentative D call: TRBD2 (6 bases). This CDR3 region has 15 residues. Between the trimmed V and J ends, which lost 6 bases and 0 bases, there was a span of 15 bases. Germline values: CDR1 MNHNS, CDR2 SASEGT.

This chain joins TRBV10-3 and TRBJ1-1; D is ambiguous. CDR3 length equals 13 residues. The germline V gene has CDR1 ENHRY and CDR2 SYGVKD. Trimming stripped 10 bases from V and 0 bases from J, with 12 bases between. CDR3 sequence: CATSSDLNTEAFF. The CDR3, as DNA: TGTGCCACCTCCTCGGACCTGAACACTGAAGCTTTCTTT.

The J gene is TRBJ2-7, the V gene TRBV30; 10 bases match TRBD1. Trimming took 1 base from V and 2 from J; bases not matched to a gene: 5. This CDR3 comprises 15 residues. Germline V gene sequence: CDR1 GTSNPN, CDR2 SVGIG (reference sequence). This CDR3 is CAWSAAGTGAYEQYF. CDR3 DNA: TGTGCCTGGAGTGCGGCCGGGACAGGGGCCTACGAGCAGTACTTC.

V and J are TRBV6-5 and TRBJ2-4; D perhaps matches TRBD2 (6 bases). The CDR3 has 15 residues. Deletions cut 6 bases from V and 3 bases from J, with 15 bases between. Germline CDR1 and CDR2: MNHEY and SVGAGI. CDR3 loop: CASSRREQGKNIQYF. CDR3 sequence (DNA): TGTGCCAGCAGCCGACGGGAGCAGGGCAAAAACATTCAGTACTTC.

Regarding this clone: Other DNA sequences in this sample translate to the same CDR3. This sequence joins TRBV2 and TRBJ2-2; the D gene is possibly TRBD2 (5 bases). V lost 1 base, J lost 0 bases, and 6 bases lay in between. The germline gives CDR1 SNHLY, CDR2 FYNNEI. This CDR3 has 15 residues. CDR3 residues: CASSEVSANTGELFF. CDR3 nucleotide sequence: TGTGCCAGCAGTGAAGTTAGCGCGAACACCGGGGAGCTGTTTTTT.

This chain connects TRBV30 to TRBJ2-7; 9 bases line up with TRBD1. CDR1 is GTSNPN, CDR2 SVGIG, per germline (reference sequence). The J segment lost 7 bases and the V segment lost 3 bases, leaving 7 bases of the junction unmatched. The CDR3 is 13 amino acids. The CDR3 DNA is TGTGCCTGGAGCTCAAGACAGGGGGGTGAGCAGTACTTC. Translation: CAWSSRQGGEQYF.